This T cell receptor (beta chain) was sequenced during a study of blood T cell repertoires in COVID-19. This CDR3 is built from 16 residues. Germline CDR1 and CDR2: SQVTM and ANQGSEA. V was clipped by 4 bases and J by 0 bases; unmatched bases: 7. Some clones are missing from TCRdb's copy, which holds only in-frame ones; the method was immunoSEQ multiplex PCR. The sample lists over 150,000 clones; about nine tenths were seen once. The chain combines TRBV29-1 with TRBJ2-2; 8 bases map to TRBD2. The TCR comes from a man aged 18-30 years with COVID-19, enrolled during active disease. Sequencing input: peripheral blood. CDR3 protein: CSVGGGPETNTGELFF. In DNA form, the CDR3 reads TGCAGCGTTGGCGGGGGGCCCGAGACGAACACCGGGGAGCTGTTTTTT.